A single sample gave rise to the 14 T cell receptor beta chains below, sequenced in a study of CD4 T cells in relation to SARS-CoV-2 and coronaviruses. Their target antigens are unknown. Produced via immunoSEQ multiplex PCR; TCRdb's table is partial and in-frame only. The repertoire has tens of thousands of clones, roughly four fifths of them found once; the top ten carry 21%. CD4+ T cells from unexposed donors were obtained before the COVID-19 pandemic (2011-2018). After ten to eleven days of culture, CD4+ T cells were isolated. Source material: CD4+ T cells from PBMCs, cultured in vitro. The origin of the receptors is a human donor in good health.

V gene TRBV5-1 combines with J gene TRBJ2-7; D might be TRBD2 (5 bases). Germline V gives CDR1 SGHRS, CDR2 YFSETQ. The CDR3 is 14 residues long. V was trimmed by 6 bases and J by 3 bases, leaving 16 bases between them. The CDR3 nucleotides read TGCGCCAGCACGAGGGAGACTGCGAACTACGAGCAGTACTTC. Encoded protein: CASTRETANYEQYF. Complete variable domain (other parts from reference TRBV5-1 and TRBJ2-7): KAGVTQTPRYLIKTRGQQVTLSCSPISGHRSVSWYQQTPGQGLQFLFEYFSETQRNKGNFPGRFSGRQFSNSRSEMNVSTLELGDSALYLCASTRETANYEQYFGPGTRLTVT.

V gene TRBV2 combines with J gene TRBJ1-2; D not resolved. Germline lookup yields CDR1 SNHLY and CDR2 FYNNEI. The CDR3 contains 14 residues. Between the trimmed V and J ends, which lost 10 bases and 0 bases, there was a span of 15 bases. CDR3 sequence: CAKCRGAANYGYTF. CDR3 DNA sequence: TGTGCCAAATGTCGGGGAGCCGCTAACTATGGCTACACCTTC.

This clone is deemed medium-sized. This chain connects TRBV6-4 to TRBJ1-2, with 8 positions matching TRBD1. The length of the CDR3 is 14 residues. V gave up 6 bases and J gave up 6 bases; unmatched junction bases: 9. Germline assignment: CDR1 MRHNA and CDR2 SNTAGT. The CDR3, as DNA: TGTGCCAGCAGATCCGGGACAGGTAGTAATGGCTACACCTTC. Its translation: CASRSGTGSNGYTF.

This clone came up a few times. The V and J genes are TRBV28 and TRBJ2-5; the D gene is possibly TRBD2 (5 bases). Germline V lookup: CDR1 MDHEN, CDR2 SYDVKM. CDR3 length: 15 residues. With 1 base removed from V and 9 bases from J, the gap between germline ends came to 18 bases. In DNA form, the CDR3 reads TGTGCCAGCAGTTTATCCTCCACTAGTTCCCAGGCCCAGTACTTC. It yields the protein CASSLSSTSSQAQYF.

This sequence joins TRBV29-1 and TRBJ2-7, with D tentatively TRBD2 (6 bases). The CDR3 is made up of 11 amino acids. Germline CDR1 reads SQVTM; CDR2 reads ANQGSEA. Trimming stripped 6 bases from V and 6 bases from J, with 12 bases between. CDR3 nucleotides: TGCAGCGTAGGAGCTAGCGCCGAGCAGTACTTC. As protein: CSVGASAEQYF.

The chain's CDR3 is CASSKGGVGSNQPQHF. The CDR3 DNA follows: TGTGCCAGCAGCAAAGGGGGTGTCGGTAGCAATCAGCCCCAGCATTTT. The genes are TRBV14 and TRBJ1-5; possibly TRBD1 for D (6 bases). This CDR3 has 16 residues. Germline CDR1 reads SGHDN; CDR2 reads FVKESK. V lost 5 bases, J lost 0 bases, and 14 bases lay in between.

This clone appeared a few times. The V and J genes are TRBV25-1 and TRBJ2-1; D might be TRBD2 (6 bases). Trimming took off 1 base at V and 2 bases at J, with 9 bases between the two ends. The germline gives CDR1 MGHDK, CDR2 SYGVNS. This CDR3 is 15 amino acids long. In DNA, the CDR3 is TGTGCCAGCAGTGAATGGAGGGACGCCTACAATGAGCAGTTCTTC. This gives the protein CASSEWRDAYNEQFF.

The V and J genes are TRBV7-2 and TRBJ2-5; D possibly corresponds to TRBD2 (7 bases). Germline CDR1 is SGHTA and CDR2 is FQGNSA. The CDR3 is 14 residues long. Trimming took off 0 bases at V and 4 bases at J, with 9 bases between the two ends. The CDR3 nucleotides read TGTGCCAGCAGCTTAGCGGGGGGGCTAGAGACCCAGTACTTC. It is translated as CASSLAGGLETQYF.

CDR3 in DNA: TGCGCCAGCAGCTTGGAATCGGGACTAGCGCGCACAGATACGCAGTATTTT. Its protein product is CASSLESGLARTDTQYF. V usage is TRBV5-1 and J usage is TRBJ2-3, with 10 nucleotides matching TRBD2. The CDR3 has 17 amino acids. CDR1 is SGHRS and CDR2 is YFSETQ in the germline V gene. The J segment lost 1 base and the V segment lost 0 bases, leaving 5 bases of the junction unmatched.

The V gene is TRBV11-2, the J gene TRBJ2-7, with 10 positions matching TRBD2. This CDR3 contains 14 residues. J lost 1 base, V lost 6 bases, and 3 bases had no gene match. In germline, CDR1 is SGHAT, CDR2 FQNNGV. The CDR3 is CASRIAGGSYEQYF. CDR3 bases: TGTGCCAGCAGGATAGCGGGGGGATCCTACGAGCAGTACTTC.

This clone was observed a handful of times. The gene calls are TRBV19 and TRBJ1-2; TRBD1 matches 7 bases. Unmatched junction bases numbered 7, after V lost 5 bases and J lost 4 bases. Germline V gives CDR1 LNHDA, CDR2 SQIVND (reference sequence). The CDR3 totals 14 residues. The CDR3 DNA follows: TGTGCCAGTAGTGAAGGGGGCTCGGTCTATGGCTACACCTTC. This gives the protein CASSEGGSVYGYTF.

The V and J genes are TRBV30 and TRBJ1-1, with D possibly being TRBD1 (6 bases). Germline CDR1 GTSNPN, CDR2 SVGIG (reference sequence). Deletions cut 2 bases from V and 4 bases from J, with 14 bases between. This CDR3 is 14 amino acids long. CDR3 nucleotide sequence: TGTGCCTGGAGTCCCACCAGGGGTGTCACTGAAGCTTTCTTT. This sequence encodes CAWSPTRGVTEAFF.

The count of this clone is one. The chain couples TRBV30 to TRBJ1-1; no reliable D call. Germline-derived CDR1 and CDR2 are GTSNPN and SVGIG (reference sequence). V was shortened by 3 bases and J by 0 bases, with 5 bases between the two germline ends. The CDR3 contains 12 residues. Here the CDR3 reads CAWRGMNTEAFF. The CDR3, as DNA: TGTGCCTGGAGAGGCATGAACACTGAAGCTTTCTTT.

CDR3 sequence reads: CAILAPGTNHNEQFF. The CDR3 DNA sequence: TGTGCCATCCTGGCCCCCGGGACTAATCACAATGAGCAGTTCTTC. The gene calls are TRBV6-5 and TRBJ2-1; 7 nucleotides agree with TRBD2. The CDR3 spans 15 residues. CDR1 and CDR2 (germline): MNHEY, SVGAGI. Trimming cost V 10 bases and J 5 bases; bases outside gene matches: 14.